This T cell receptor beta chain was observed in a study of spatial heterogeneity in lung cancer. This clonotype was found many times. MiXCR was run by TCRdb on the 5' RACE reads, yielding one entry per CDR3 protein. This sample has approximately 40,000 distinct CDR3 sequences, with roughly 7% found just once. The time point is: sample taken at primary tumor resection. Sequencing was performed on whole RNA extracted from tumor and nontumor lung tissue, or from frozen PBMC, and the material was left unsorted. The CDR3 length is 15 residues. Looked up from germline, CDR1 is SGHTS and CDR2 is YDEGEE. V trimming: 1 base; J trimming: 7 bases; junction bases outside the gene matches: 10.

Specimen: PBMCs, collected at surgery. The clonotype originates from a female donor with early-stage non-small cell lung cancer. The V call is TRBV5-8, the J call TRBJ2-7; 8 bases line up with TRBD1. CDR3 bases: TGTGCCAGCAGCTTGATGCCAGGGGGCGCGGGAGAGCAGTACTTC. Protein sequence: CASSLMPGGAGEQYF.